These 31 T cell receptor beta chains share one sample of origin, sequenced in a study of T cells in Graves' hyperthyroidism and ophthalmopathy. It was RNA transcripts that yielded the amplified TCR beta CDR3 regions. An initial round of RT-PCR targeting the TCR CDR3 relied on the HTBI primer set. One entry per CDR3 protein results from TCRdb running MiXCR on the multiplex PCR reads. The sample yields some 350,000 distinct CDR3 sequences, approximately 20% seen once. Sequencing used blood. Receptors originate from a woman in her late teens or twenties with Graves' hyperthyroidism.

This clonotype was detected many times. The chain recombines TRBV3-1 with TRBJ1-3; D ambiguous. The V gene's germline CDR1 is LGHDT and CDR2 YNNKEL (reference sequence). V dropped 1 base and J dropped 0 bases, with 10 bases sitting between them. The CDR3 is 16 residues long. The CDR3 region is CASSQVRTFSGNTIYF. The CDR3 nucleotides are TGTGCCAGCAGCCAAGTAAGAACGTTCTCTGGAAACACCATATATTTT.

This clonotype occurred many times. CDR3 bases: TGCAGTGTTACGGACCAGACAGATAACTACGAGCAGTACTTC. Translation gives CSVTDQTDNYEQYF. This sequence joins TRBV20-1 and TRBJ2-7, with D tentatively TRBD1 (5 bases). V lost 7 bases to trimming and J lost 3 bases, with 19 bases between them. Germline V gene data show CDR1 as DFQATT and CDR2 as SNEGSKA (reference sequence). The CDR3 is 14 amino acids.

As to this clonotype: No conserved phenylalanine or tryptophan is present at the end of the CDR3, so a read error is the likely explanation. The genes are TRBV4-1 and TRBJ2-2; a weak D match, TRBD2 (6 bases). CDR1 is MGHRA and CDR2 is YSYEKL in the germline V gene. With 0 bases removed from V and 10 bases from J, the gap between germline ends came to 21 bases. CDR3 length: 17 residues. This CDR3 is CASSQDPAGPSALELFV. The CDR3 DNA is TGCGCCAGCAGCCAAGATCCAGCTGGGCCTAGCGCGTTGGAGCTGTTTGTT.

This clonotype was recorded at least ten times. V and J are TRBV3-1 and TRBJ1-1; D is uncertain. V gave up 2 bases and J gave up 4 bases, with 8 bases separating them. The CDR3 consists of 13 residues. Germline values: CDR1 LGHDT, CDR2 YNNKEL (reference sequence). CDR3: CASSQRVGTEAFF. The CDR3 DNA reads as TGTGCCAGCAGCCAACGGGTCGGCACTGAAGCTTTCTTT.

This clonotype was observed at least ten times. This chain connects TRBV12-3 or TRBV12-4 to TRBJ1-5, with 7 bases lining up with TRBD1. The V gene end was trimmed by 0 bases and the J gene end by 1 base; junction bases not matched to a gene: 12. The length of the CDR3 is 19 residues. The CDR3 region is CASSLANAEGALSNQPQHF. The CDR3 coding sequence is TGTGCCAGCAGTTTAGCCAACGCGGAGGGGGCGCTGAGCAATCAGCCCCAGCATTTT.

This clonotype was seen once. This sequence joins TRBV2 and TRBJ1-1, with a tentative D call TRBD1 (5 bases). Trimming pared 8 bases from V and 7 bases from J, leaving 17 bases between. Germline CDR1 is SNHLY and CDR2 is FYNNEI. The CDR3 runs 13 residues. The CDR3 sequence: CASPGWGAGEAFF. The CDR3 region has the DNA TGTGCCAGCCCCGGTTGGGGCGCAGGTGAAGCTTTCTTT. Using reference TRBV2 and TRBJ1-1 for the parts outside the CDR3, the full variable domain is EPEVTQTPSHQVTQMGQEVILRCVPISNHLYFYWYRQILGQKVEFLVSFYNNEISEKSEIFDDQFSVERPDGSNFTLKIRSTKLEDSAMYFCASPGWGAGEAFFGQGTRLTVV.

The chain joins TRBV12-3 or TRBV12-4 to TRBJ1-2; maybe TRBD1 (5 bases). V lost 4 bases and J 7 bases, leaving 13 bases between the germline ends. The CDR3 spans 13 residues. CDR3 nucleotide sequence: TGTGCCAGCAGTTCGGGGACGCATACTGGCTACACCTTC. Translated, it gives CASSSGTHTGYTF.

This clonotype was observed at least ten times. The chain is built from TRBV6-5 and TRBJ2-5; TRBD2 is a possible D gene (5 bases). Germline V gene data show CDR1 as MNHEY and CDR2 as SVGAGI. CDR3 length: 15 residues. The V end was cut by 2 bases, the J end by 1 base, with 11 bases between. Written as DNA, the CDR3 is TGTGCCAGCAGTTACGTCGGGGTTTTCCAAGAGACCCAGTACTTC. Protein sequence: CASSYVGVFQETQYF.

This clonotype was counted many times. The chain couples TRBV24-1 to TRBJ1-5, with 7 bases matching TRBD1. The germline V gene has CDR1 KGHDR and CDR2 SFDVKD. The CDR3 spans 13 residues. With V trimmed by 2 bases and J by 7 bases, 1 base remained unmatched. This CDR3 is CATSDSTGQPQHF. In DNA, the CDR3 is TGTGCCACCAGTGATTCGACAGGGCAGCCCCAGCATTTT.

This clonotype was observed at least ten times. The V and J genes are TRBV4-1 and TRBJ2-5; no definite D call. V was shortened by 2 bases and J by 2 bases, with 6 bases between the two germline ends. CDR1 and CDR2 from the germline V gene are MGHRA and YSYEKL. The CDR3 contains 13 residues. CDR3 nucleotides: TGCGCCAGCAGCCAACGAGCTCAAGAGACCCAGTACTTC. Protein product: CASSQRAQETQYF.

The sample holds a few counts of this clonotype. The rearrangement uses TRBV6-1 and TRBJ1-3; D may be TRBD1 (5 bases). The germline V gene encodes CDR1 MNHNS and CDR2 SASEGT. Between the trimmed V and J ends, which lost 6 bases and 7 bases, there was a span of 22 bases. The CDR3 runs 16 residues. DNA of the CDR3: TGTGCCAGCAGGGGCCCCCAGGGCGTTATCTGGAACACCATATATTTT. Translating gives CASRGPQGVIWNTIYF.

This clonotype has only a few counts. The chain links TRBV6-1 to TRBJ1-1, with D uncertain. Germline V gives CDR1 MNHNS, CDR2 SASEGT. V was clipped by 7 bases and J by 5 bases, with 11 bases between them. The CDR3 runs 12 residues. The CDR3 loop reads CASKDPSTEAFF. CDR3 sequence (DNA): TGTGCCAGCAAAGACCCCAGTACTGAAGCTTTCTTT.

The gene calls are TRBV7-9 and TRBJ2-3; D is uncertain. The germline V and J ends were trimmed by 4 bases and 0 bases, with 8 bases remaining between them. CDR3 size: 14 residues. CDR1 and CDR2 (germline): SEHNR, FQNEAQ (reference sequence). The CDR3 loop is CASSSYTSTDTQYF. CDR3 coding DNA: TGTGCCAGCAGCTCCTATACTAGCACAGATACGCAGTATTTT.

This clonotype was observed at least ten times. The genes are TRBV24-1 and TRBJ2-7; D gene unclear. Trimming cost V 9 bases and J 5 bases, with 4 bases left between them. Per germline, CDR1 KGHDR and CDR2 SFDVKD. This CDR3 has 9 residues. The CDR3, as DNA: TGTGCCACCCTGGACGAGCAGTACTTC. Its protein product is CATLDEQYF.

This clonotype was seen a handful of times. J is TRBJ2-5 and V is TRBV2, with 8 bases identical to TRBD1. The CDR3 is 14 residues long. Trimming cost V 5 bases and J 2 bases; bases outside gene matches: 4. The germline gives CDR1 SNHLY, CDR2 FYNNEI. The CDR3 sequence: CASSTGTGQETQYF. The CDR3 DNA follows: TGTGCCAGCAGTACCGGGACAGGACAAGAGACCCAGTACTTC.

DNA of the CDR3: TGCAGTGCGCCGTCTTATAGCAATCAGCCCCAGCATTTT. Amino acid sequence: CSAPSYSNQPQHF. This chain links TRBV20-1 with TRBJ1-5, with D unclear. V was clipped by 6 bases and J by 0 bases, with 9 bases between them. The germline gives CDR1 DFQATT, CDR2 SNEGSKA (reference sequence). The CDR3 loop spans 13 amino acids.

This clonotype was picked up a small number of times. This chain uses TRBV20-1 with TRBJ2-2, with TRBD2 matching over 14 bases. This CDR3 region has 18 residues. Looked up from germline, CDR1 is DFQATT and CDR2 is SNEGSKA (reference sequence). Germline trimming cut 5 bases from V and 0 bases from J; bases unmatched to any gene: 8. The CDR3 spells CSAPRGLAGVPNTGELFF. In DNA, the CDR3 is TGCAGTGCTCCCCGGGGACTAGCGGGGGTCCCGAACACCGGGGAGCTGTTTTTT.

The J gene is TRBJ2-7, the V gene TRBV11-2; D possibly corresponds to TRBD1 (5 bases). Germline V gene sequence: CDR1 SGHAT, CDR2 FQNNGV. The CDR3 is 13 amino acids. Trimming took off 5 bases at V and 0 bases at J, with 8 bases between the two ends. The CDR3 coding sequence is TGTGCCAGCAGCATGACAGTCTCCTACGAGCAGTACTTC. Residues: CASSMTVSYEQYF.

This clonotype was counted many times. The chain combines TRBV7-2 with TRBJ1-1, with D tentatively TRBD1 (5 bases). The germline gives CDR1 SGHTA, CDR2 FQGNSA. Trimming left V 2 bases short and J 1 base short, with 11 bases between. The CDR3 is made up of 15 amino acids. This CDR3 is CASSLRWRGNTEAFF. CDR3 in DNA: TGTGCCAGCAGCTTACGGTGGAGGGGGAACACTGAAGCTTTCTTT.

This clonotype was counted ten times or more. This chain joins TRBV12-3 or TRBV12-4 and TRBJ2-2, with 7 bases aligning to TRBD1. The CDR3 is 14 amino acids. J gave up 6 bases and V 5 bases, and 6 bases lay outside the gene matches. CDR3 in amino acids: CASSTTGWAGELFF. The CDR3 DNA reads as TGTGCCAGCAGTACGACAGGGTGGGCCGGGGAGCTGTTTTTT.

The sample holds many counts of this clonotype. The genes are TRBV20-1 and TRBJ1-5, with D tentatively TRBD1 (5 bases). Germline V gene lookup returns CDR1 DFQATT and CDR2 SNEGSKA (reference sequence). The CDR3 consists of 14 residues. Trimming took off 5 bases at V and 3 bases at J, with 14 bases between the two ends. The CDR3 DNA sequence: TGCAGTGCTTCTCCGACAGAGATCAATCAGCCCCAGCATTTT. It specifies CSASPTEINQPQHF.

The sample holds many counts of this clonotype. This sequence joins TRBV6-5 and TRBJ1-2, with D uncertain. The CDR3 contains 15 residues. The V end was cut by 0 bases, the J end by 4 bases, with 12 bases between. CDR1 is MNHEY and CDR2 is SVGAGI in the germline V gene. CDR3 amino acids: CASSYSGIDAYGYTF. The CDR3 nucleotides are TGTGCCAGCAGTTACTCGGGGATTGACGCCTATGGCTACACCTTC.

This clonotype was counted many times. The chain is built from TRBV5-5 and TRBJ1-5, with D possibly TRBD1 on 6 matching bases. Per germline, CDR1 SGHKS and CDR2 YYEKEE (reference sequence). The CDR3 is 16 residues long. Trimming shortened V by 4 bases and J by 0 bases, and 14 bases separated the two germline ends. The CDR3, as DNA: TGTGCCAGCAGCACCCGGGGGGGCCTTAGCAATCAGCCCCAGCATTTT. This gives the protein CASSTRGGLSNQPQHF.

In its sample, this clonotype was seen many times. A much larger clone differs from this one at a single base, so this may be a read error. The chain uses TRBV6-1 and TRBJ2-7; D not certain. This CDR3 region has 13 residues. Germline V gives CDR1 MNHNS, CDR2 SASEGT. CDR3 sequence: CASRVGALYEQCF. The CDR3 coding sequence is TGTGCCAGCAGAGTTGGTGCTCTCTACGAGCAGTGCTTC.

As concerns this clonotype: Likely a read error: the CDR3 ends without its conserved phenylalanine or tryptophan. V and J are TRBV6-2 or TRBV6-3 and TRBJ2-2; no clear D gene. Germline CDR1 and CDR2: MNHEY and SVGEGT. The CDR3 runs 15 residues. V shed 6 bases and J shed 4 bases, with 15 bases lying between them. In DNA form, the CDR3 reads TGTGCCAGCAGCTCCGTCGGTCGTAGCACCGGGGAGCTGTTTATT. Protein product: CASSSVGRSTGELFI.

This chain joins TRBV10-1 and TRBJ2-1; 10 bases fit TRBD1. Trimming cost V 10 bases and J 6 bases; bases outside gene matches: 6. The CDR3 sequence is 13 residues long. CDR1 and CDR2 (germline): WNHNN, SYGVQD (reference sequence). CDR3 nucleotides: TGCGCCAAGGGACAGGGGTGCTTCAATGAGCAGTTCTTC. It codes for CAKGQGCFNEQFF.

In this sample, this clonotype turned up many times. Here the CDR3 DNA reads TGTGCCAGCAGCCAAGATCGGGGGATTAGGAGAACCTTC. This codes for CASSQDRGIRRTF. V and J are TRBV14 and TRBJ1-2; maybe TRBD1 (5 bases). This CDR3 spans 13 amino acids. Germline CDR1 and CDR2: SGHDN and FVKESK. V was trimmed by 0 bases and J by 14 bases, leaving 16 bases between them.

This clonotype has at least ten counts. CDR3 nucleotide sequence: TGTGCCAGCAGTCGAACAGGGGGCTTGTATCAGCCCCAGCATTTT. Translating it yields CASSRTGGLYQPQHF. The rearrangement uses TRBV12-3 or TRBV12-4 and TRBJ1-5, with TRBD1 identical over 9 bases. The J segment lost 5 bases and the V segment lost 5 bases, leaving 7 bases of the junction unmatched. The CDR3 extends over 15 amino acids.

Regarding this clonotype: Mismatch with germline at one junction end may stem from a read error. The V call is TRBV6-1, the J call TRBJ2-2, with 10 bases fitting TRBD2. The CDR3 extends over 13 amino acids. The germline gives CDR1 MNHNS, CDR2 SASEGT. In DNA, the CDR3 is TGTGTCAGCAGCGGGGGGGACACCGGGGAGCTGTTTTTT. This codes for CVSSGGDTGELFF.

This clonotype was counted only a few times. This chain uses TRBV28 with TRBJ2-7; perhaps TRBD1 as D (6 bases). The CDR3 consists of 15 residues. Per germline, CDR1 MDHEN and CDR2 SYDVKM. Trimming cost V 4 bases and J 5 bases, with 18 bases left between them. CDR3 sequence (DNA): TGTGCCAGCAGTTCGCTGCCAGGGGCTACCCACGAGCAGTACTTC. Translation: CASSSLPGATHEQYF.

This clonotype was recorded many times. The rearrangement uses TRBV7-8 and TRBJ2-7, with D unclear. The CDR3 extends over 13 amino acids. Per the germline V gene, CDR1 is SGHVS and CDR2 is FQNEAQ. Trimming pared 3 bases from V and 3 bases from J, leaving 9 bases between. The CDR3 bases are TGTGCCAGCAGCTTTGGACGAGACTACGAGCAGTACTTC. Residues: CASSFGRDYEQYF.